The source of this T cell receptor (beta chain) is a study of PD-1 blockade in classical Hodgkin lymphoma. Libraries were prepared by immunoSEQ multiplex PCR; TCRdb keeps only in-frame clonotypes and omits some of them. Of about 46,000 clones in the sample, around 70% were seen once. Study-wide results and caveats: At C4D1, TCR diversity had climbed significantly for CD4+ cells, though not for CD8+ cells. It was reported that newly diagnosed patients had less baseline TCR diversity than healthy donors.

All trial patients relapsed after autologous stem cell transplantation. On this clone itself: Its antigen is still unknown.

The receptor's source is a human donor with classical Hodgkin lymphoma. The sample here was peripheral blood mononuclear cells (PBMCs), taken at baseline.

The CDR3 protein is CAWNRGDEKLFF. The CDR3 coding sequence is TGTGCCTGGAACAGAGGAGATGAAAAACTGTTTTTT. The rearrangement uses TRBV30 and TRBJ1-4; D not resolved. The CDR3 is 12 amino acids. V lost 4 bases and J 6 bases, leaving 9 bases between the germline ends. Germline assignment: CDR1 GTSNPN and CDR2 SVGIG (reference sequence).